The clone carrying this TCR beta chain occurred many times. What it recognizes is unknown. These data come from a study of spatial heterogeneity in lung cancer. Overall study context: Available follow-up PBMC samples, collected a median of about 2 years post-resection, were sequenced.

TCR cDNA molecules each had a unique molecular identifier. TCRdb re-called the 5' RACE reads with MiXCR, one entry per CDR3 protein. This repertoire shows around 110,000 distinct CDR3 sequences, 9% to 15% found once; its top ten account for approximately 15%. The CDR3 contains 11 residues. Germline assignment: CDR1 SEHNR and CDR2 FQNEAQ (reference sequence). V was cut by 5 bases and J by 7 bases, with 9 bases left in between. Time point given: blood at routine non-recurrence follow-up after resection. Whole RNA from tumor, nontumor lung or frozen PBMC was sequenced unsorted. Whole-study findings and limits: Blood carried ubiquitous expanded tumor TCRs more at resection than follow-up.

This TCR was sampled from a male donor with early-stage non-small cell lung cancer. This chain uses TRBV7-9 with TRBJ2-7; D remains ambiguous. Sequencing used PBMCs, obtained at follow-up. CDR3 sequence (DNA): TGTGCCAGCAGCCCGGCTGGGGAGCAGTACTTC. It codes for CASSPAGEQYF.